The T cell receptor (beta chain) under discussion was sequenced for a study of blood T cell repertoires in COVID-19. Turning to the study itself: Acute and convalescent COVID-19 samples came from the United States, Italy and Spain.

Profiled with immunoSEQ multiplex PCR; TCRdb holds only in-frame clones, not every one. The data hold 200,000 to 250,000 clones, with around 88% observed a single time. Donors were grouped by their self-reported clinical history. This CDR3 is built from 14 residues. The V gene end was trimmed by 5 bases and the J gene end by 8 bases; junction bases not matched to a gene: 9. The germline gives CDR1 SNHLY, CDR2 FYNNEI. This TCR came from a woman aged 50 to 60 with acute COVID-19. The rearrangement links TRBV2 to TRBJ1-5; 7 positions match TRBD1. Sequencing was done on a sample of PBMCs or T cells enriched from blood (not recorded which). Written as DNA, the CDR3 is TGTGCCAGCAGTCCGGGACAGAATCTTAAGCCCCAGCATTTT. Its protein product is CASSPGQNLKPQHF.